This TCR beta chain derives from a study of cytomegalovirus exposure and HLA in healthy donors. The primer mix had 60 Vbeta and 13 Jbeta primers. The assay was immunoSEQ multiplex PCR, and TCRdb's table has in-frame clones only and misses some. The sample holds about 130,000 clones, just under 80% seen once. This CDR3 region has 15 residues. CDR1 SGHRS and CDR2 YFSETQ come from the germline V gene. The ends were cut back, 4 bases at V and 6 bases at J, with 16 bases in the middle. This clonotype originated in a male donor in good health and CMV-seronegative. Input material: PBMCs. The chain is built from TRBV5-1 and TRBJ2-2, with a tentative D call TRBD2 (7 bases). The CDR3 DNA follows: TGCGCCAGCAGCCTGAAGGGGGGGGGTTCCGGGGAGCTGTTTTTT. It encodes CASSLKGGGSGELFF.